The T cell receptor (beta chain) under discussion was sequenced for a study of cytomegalovirus exposure and HLA in healthy donors. The germline CDR1 and CDR2 sequences are MNHEY and SVGAGI. The CDR3 has 13 amino acids. Points from the study as a whole: Rarity marked most TCR sequences, yet some public TCRs occurred in many donors. Highest at DRB1 and lowest at HLA-C, TCR association rates differed among HLA loci in a later analysis. Analysis was carried out at a later point, and it linked a missense DCLRE1C variant to TCR beta V- and J-gene trimming.

PCR employed 60 Vbeta and 13 Jbeta primers. Profiled with immunoSEQ multiplex PCR; TCRdb holds only in-frame clones, not every one. The data show 84,000 or so clones, roughly 80% seen once. Of note for this clone: Its specificity is unknown.

The sequence came from a man aged 50-59 years in good health and CMV-seronegative. The chain links TRBV6-5 to TRBJ1-2; D not resolved. The sequencing sample was made of PBMCs. DNA for the CDR3: TGTGCAACTAGGGAACCCCTGGTCTCTGGCTACACCTTC. Translating gives CATREPLVSGYTF.